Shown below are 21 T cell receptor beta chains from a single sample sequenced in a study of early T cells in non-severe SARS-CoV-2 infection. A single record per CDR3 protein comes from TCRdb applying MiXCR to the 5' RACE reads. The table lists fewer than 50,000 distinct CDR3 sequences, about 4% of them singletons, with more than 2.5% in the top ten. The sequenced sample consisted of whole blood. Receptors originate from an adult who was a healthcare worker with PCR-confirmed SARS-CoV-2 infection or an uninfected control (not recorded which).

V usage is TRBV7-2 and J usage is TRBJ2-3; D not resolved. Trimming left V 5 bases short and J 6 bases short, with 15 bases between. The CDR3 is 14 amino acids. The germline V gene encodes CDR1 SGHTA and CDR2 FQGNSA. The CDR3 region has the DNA TGTGCCAGCAGCCGATACAGAGTCGGCGATACGCAGTATTTT. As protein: CASSRYRVGDTQYF. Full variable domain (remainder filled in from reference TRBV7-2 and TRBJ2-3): GAGVSQSPSNKVTEKGKDVELRCDPISGHTALYWYRQSLGQGLEFLIYFQGNSAPDKSGLPSDRFSAERTGGSVSTLTIQRTQQEDSAVYLCASSRYRVGDTQYFGPGTRLTVL.

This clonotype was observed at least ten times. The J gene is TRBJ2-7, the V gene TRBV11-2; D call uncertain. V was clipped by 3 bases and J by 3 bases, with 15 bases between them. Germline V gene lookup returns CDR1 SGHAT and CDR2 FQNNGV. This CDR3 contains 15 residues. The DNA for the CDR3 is TGTGCCAGCAGCTTCTCGCGTCTCCGTATCTACGAGCAGTACTTC. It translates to CASSFSRLRIYEQYF.

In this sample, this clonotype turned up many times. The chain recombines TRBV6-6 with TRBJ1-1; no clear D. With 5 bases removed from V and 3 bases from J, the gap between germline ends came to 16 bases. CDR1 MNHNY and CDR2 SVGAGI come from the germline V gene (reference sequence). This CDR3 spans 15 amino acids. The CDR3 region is CASSPLGRGDTEAFF. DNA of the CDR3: TGTGCCAGCAGTCCCCTAGGGCGGGGTGACACTGAAGCTTTCTTT.

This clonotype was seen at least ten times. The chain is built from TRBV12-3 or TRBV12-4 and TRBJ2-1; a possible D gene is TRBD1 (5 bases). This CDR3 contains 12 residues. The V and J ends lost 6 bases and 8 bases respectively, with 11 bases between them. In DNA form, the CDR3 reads TGTGCCAGCAGAGGGGTTGCTTATGAGCAGTTCTTC. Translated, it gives CASRGVAYEQFF.

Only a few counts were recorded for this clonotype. CDR3 amino acids: CASSFSYSGSVGSSTDTQYF. The CDR3 DNA reads TGTGCCAGCAGTTTTTCCTATAGCGGGAGCGTCGGCTCTAGCACAGATACGCAGTATTTT. The rearrangement joins TRBV12-3 or TRBV12-4 to TRBJ2-3, with 9 bases aligning to TRBD2. This CDR3 contains 20 residues. V was clipped by 3 bases and J by 0 bases; unmatched bases: 16.

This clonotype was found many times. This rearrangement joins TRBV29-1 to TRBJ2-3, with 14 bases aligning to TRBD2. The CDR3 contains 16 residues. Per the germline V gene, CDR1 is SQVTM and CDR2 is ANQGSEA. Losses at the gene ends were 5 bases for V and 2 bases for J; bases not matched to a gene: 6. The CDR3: CSVRGLAGGYTDTQYF. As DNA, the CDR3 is TGCAGCGTTCGTGGACTAGCGGGAGGTTACACAGATACGCAGTATTTT.

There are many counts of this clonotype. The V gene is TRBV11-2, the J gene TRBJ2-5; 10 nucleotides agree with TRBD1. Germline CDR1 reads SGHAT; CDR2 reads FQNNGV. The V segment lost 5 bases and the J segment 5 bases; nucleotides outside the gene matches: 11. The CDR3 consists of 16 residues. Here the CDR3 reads CASSDRTTGGRETQYF. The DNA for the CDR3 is TGTGCCAGCAGCGACCGAACGACAGGGGGCCGGGAGACCCAGTACTTC.

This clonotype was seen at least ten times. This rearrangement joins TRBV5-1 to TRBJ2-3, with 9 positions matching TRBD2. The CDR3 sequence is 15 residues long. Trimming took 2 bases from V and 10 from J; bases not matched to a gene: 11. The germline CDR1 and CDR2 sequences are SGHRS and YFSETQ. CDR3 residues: CASSFPERGAEAQYF. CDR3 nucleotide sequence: TGCGCCAGCAGCTTCCCTGAGCGGGGGGCCGAGGCGCAGTATTTT.

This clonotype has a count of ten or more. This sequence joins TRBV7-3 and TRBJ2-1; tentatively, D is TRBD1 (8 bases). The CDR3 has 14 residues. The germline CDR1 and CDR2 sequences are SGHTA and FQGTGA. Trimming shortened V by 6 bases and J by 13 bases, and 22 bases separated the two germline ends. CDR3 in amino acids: CASSLAPQGGPQFF. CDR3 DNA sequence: TGTGCCAGCAGTCTCGCCCCACAGGGGGGGCCTCAGTTCTTC.

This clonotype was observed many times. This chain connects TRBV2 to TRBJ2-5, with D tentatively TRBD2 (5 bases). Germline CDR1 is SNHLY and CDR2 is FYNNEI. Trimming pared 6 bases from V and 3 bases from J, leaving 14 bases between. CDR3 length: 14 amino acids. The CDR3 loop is CASRSTGNKETQYF. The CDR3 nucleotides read TGTGCCAGCAGATCAACCGGGAATAAAGAGACCCAGTACTTC.

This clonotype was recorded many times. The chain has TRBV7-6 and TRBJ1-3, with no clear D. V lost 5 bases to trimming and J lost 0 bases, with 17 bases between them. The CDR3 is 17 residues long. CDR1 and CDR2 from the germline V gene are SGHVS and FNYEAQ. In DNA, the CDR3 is TGTGCCAGCAGCCACGGACTTGCGGGTAGCTCTGGAAACACCATATATTTT. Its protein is CASSHGLAGSSGNTIYF.

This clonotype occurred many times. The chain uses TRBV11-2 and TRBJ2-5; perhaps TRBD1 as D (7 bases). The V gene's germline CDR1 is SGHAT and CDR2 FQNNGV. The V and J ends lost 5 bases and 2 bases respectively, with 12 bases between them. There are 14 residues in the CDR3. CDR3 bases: TGTGCCAGCAGCCCCCAGGGGGGTCAAGAGACCCAGTACTTC. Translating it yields CASSPQGGQETQYF.

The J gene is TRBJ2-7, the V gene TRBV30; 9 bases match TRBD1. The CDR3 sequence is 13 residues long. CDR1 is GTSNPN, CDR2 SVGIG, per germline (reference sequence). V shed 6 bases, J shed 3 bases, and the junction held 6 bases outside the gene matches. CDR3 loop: CACLDRGGYEQYF. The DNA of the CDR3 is TGTGCCTGCCTGGACAGGGGCGGCTACGAGCAGTACTTC. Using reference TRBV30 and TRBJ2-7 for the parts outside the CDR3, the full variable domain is SQTIHQWPATLVQPVGSPLSLECTVEGTSNPNLYWYRQAAGRGLQLLFYSVGIGQISSEVPQNLSASRPQDRQFILSSKKLLLSDSGFYLCACLDRGGYEQYFGPGTRLTVT.

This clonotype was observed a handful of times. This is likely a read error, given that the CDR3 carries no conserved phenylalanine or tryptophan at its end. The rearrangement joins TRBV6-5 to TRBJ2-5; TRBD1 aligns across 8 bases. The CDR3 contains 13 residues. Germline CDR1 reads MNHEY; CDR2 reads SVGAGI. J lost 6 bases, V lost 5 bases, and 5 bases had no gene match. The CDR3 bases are TGTGCCAGCAGTGTGACAGGGGTACAGACCCAGTACTCC. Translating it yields CASSVTGVQTQYS.

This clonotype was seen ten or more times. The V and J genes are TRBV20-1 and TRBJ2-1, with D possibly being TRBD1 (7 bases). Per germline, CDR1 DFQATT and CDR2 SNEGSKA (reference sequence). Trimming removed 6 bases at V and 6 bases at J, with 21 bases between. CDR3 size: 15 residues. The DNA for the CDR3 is TGCAGTGCAAAGACAGGGAACGACGGGAGCAATGAGCAGTTCTTC. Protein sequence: CSAKTGNDGSNEQFF.

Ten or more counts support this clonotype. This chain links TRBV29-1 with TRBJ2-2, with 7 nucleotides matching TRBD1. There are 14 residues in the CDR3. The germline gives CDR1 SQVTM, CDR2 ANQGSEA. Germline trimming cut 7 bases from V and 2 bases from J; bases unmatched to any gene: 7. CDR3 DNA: TGCAGCGCCCGTAACAGGGGTAACACCGGGGAGCTGTTTTTT. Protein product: CSARNRGNTGELFF.

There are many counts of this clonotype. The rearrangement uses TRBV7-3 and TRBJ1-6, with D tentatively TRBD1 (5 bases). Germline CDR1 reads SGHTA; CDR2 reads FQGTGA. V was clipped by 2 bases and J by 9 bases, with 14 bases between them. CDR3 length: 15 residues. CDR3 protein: CASSLAQGFGSPLHF. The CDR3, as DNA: TGTGCCAGCAGCTTAGCCCAGGGATTCGGTTCACCCCTCCACTTT.

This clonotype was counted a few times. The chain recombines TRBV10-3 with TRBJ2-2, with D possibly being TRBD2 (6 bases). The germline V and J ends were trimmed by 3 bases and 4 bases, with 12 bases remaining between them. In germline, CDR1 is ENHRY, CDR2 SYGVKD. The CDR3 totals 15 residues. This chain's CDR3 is CAISELAELTGELFF. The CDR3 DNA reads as TGTGCCATCAGTGAATTAGCGGAACTCACCGGGGAGCTGTTTTTT.

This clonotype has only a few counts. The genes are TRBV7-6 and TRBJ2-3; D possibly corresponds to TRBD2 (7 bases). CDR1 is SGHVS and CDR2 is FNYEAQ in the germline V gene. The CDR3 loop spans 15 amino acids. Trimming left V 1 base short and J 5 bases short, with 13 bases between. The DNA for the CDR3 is TGTGCCAGCAGCTTAGTTGGGGGGGCCGGAGATACGCAGTATTTT. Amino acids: CASSLVGGAGDTQYF.

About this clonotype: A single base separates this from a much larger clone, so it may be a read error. CDR3 sequence: CASESRWLGTEAFF. In DNA form, the CDR3 reads TGTGCCAGCGAATCCAGGTGGCTGGGCACTGAAGCTTTCTTT. The chain links TRBV6-2 or TRBV6-3 to TRBJ1-1, with D unclear. The CDR3 has 14 residues. Germline V gene sequence: CDR1 MNHEY, CDR2 SVGEGT. V shed 8 bases and J shed 4 bases, with 17 bases lying between them.

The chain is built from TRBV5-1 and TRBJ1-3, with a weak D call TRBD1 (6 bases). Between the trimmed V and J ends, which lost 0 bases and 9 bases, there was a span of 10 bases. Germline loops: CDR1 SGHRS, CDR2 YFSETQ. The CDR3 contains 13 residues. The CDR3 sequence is CASSLEMTGTIYF. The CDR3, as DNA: TGCGCCAGCAGCTTGGAGATGACAGGCACCATATATTTT.